This paragraph reports one TCR beta chain. These data come from a study of blood T cell repertoires in COVID-19. Study-wide context: The study drew acute and convalescent COVID-19 samples from the United States, Italy and Spain. Sample material is recorded as cDNA or gDNA derived from T cells, B-cell-depleted T cells, or PBMCs.

In the original processing: Amplified reference gene primers provided the basis for estimating nucleated cell counts. Libraries were prepared by immunoSEQ multiplex PCR; TCRdb keeps only in-frame clonotypes and omits some of them. V and J calls and clone size follow that table, whereas D and trimming were derived from the DNA. The table includes more than 65,000 clones, roughly three quarters detected once. The germline V gene encodes CDR1 SNHLY and CDR2 FYNNEI. J lost 5 bases, V lost 4 bases, and 3 bases had no gene match. The CDR3 is 14 residues long. Sequencing was carried out using peripheral blood. This chain links TRBV2 with TRBJ1-5; 9 bases agree with TRBD1. This sequence was found in a human donor in a cohort sampled during active COVID-19. The CDR3 region has the DNA TGTGCCAGCAGTGTGGGACAGGGTGATCAGCCCCAGCATTTT. It translates to CASSVGQGDQPQHF.